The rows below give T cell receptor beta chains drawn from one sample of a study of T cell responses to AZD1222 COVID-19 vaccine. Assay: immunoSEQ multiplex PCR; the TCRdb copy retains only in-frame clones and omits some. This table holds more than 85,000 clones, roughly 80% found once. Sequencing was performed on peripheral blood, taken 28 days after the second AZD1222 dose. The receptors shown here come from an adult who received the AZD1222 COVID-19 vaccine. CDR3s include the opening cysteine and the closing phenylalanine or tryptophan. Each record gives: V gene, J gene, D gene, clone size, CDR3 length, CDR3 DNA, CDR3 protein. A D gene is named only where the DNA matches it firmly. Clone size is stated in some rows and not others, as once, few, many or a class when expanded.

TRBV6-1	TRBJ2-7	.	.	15	TGTGCCAGCAGTGAAAAGGTCCTAGCGAGAGGCGAGCAGTACTTC	CASSEKVLARGEQYF
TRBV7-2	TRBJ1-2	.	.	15	TGTGCCAGCAGCTTAGTAGAAGGGGCTAACTATGGCTACACCTTC	CASSLVEGANYGYTF
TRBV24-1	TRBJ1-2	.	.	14	TGTGCCACCAGTAAAGGGGAACCAAACTATGGCTACACCTTC	CATSKGEPNYGYTF
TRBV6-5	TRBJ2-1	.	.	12	TGTGCCAGCAGTTACGCTGGGAGTGAGCAGTTCTTC	CASSYAGSEQFF
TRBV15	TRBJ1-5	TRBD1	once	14	TGTGCCACCAGCCCTGACAGGGCGAATCAGCCCCAGCATTTT	CATSPDRANQPQHF
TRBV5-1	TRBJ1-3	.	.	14	TGCGCCAGCAGCTTGGGGACGTCCGGAAACACCATATATTTT	CASSLGTSGNTIYF
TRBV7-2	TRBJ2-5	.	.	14	TGTGCCAGCAGCTTAGCGGGGGGCCAAGAGACCCAGTACTTC	CASSLAGGQETQYF
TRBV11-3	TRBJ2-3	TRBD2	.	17	TGTGCCAGCAGCTTAATTTCGGGAGGGCCTGTCACAGATACGCAGTATTTT	CASSLISGGPVTDTQYF
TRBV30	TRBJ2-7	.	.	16	TGTGCCTGGAGTGTACCGATGACAAGGGGAAACAACGAGCAGTACTTC	CAWSVPMTRGNNEQYF
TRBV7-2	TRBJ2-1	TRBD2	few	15	TGTGCCAGCAGCTTACCGGGACTAGCCTACAATGAGCAGTTCTTC	CASSLPGLAYNEQFF
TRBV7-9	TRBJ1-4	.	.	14	TGTGCCAGCAGCCTGATTGCAACTAATGAAAAACTGTTTTTT	CASSLIATNEKLFF
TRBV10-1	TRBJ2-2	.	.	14	TGCGCCAGCAGTCCCGTCGGAGGGGGCAAGGAGCTGTTTTTT	CASSPVGGGKELFF
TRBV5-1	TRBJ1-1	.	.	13	TGCGCCAGCACCCCGGACATGAACACTGAAGCTTTCTTT	CASTPDMNTEAFF
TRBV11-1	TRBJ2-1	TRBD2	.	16	TGTGCCAGCAGCGCCCTTCTAGCGGGGGGTGGCGATGAGCAGTTCTTC	CASSALLAGGGDEQFF
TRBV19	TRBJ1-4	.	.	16	TGTGCCAGTAGTATCGGAGTGTCAGGTGCTAATGAAAAACTGTTTTTT	CASSIGVSGANEKLFF
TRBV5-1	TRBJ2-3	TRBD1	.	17	TGCGCCAGCTTCCCCGGGACAGGAGAGATAGGCACAGATACGCAGTATTTT	CASFPGTGEIGTDTQYF
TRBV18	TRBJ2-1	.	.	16	TGTGCCAGCTCACCACCTCTACGGGCCTTATACAATGAGCAGTTCTTC	CASSPPLRALYNEQFF
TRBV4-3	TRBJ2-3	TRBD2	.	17	TGCGCCAGCAGCCAAGAATGGCGGACTAGCGACACAGATACGCAGTATTTT	CASSQEWRTSDTDTQYF
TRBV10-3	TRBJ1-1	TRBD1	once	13	TGTGCCATCAGAACAGGGGAGGGCACTGAAGCTTTCTTT	CAIRTGEGTEAFF
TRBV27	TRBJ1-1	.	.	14	TGTGCCAGCAGTTACTCTGGCCGGATGGGTGAAGCTTTCTTT	CASSYSGRMGEAFF
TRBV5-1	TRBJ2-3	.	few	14	TGCGCCAGCAGCTTGGCTTCTGTAACAGATACGCAGTATTTT	CASSLASVTDTQYF
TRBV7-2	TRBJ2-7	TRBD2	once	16	TGTGCCAGCAGCTTAGTTGGCACGGGGGGGGGCTACGAGCAGTACTTC	CASSLVGTGGGYEQYF
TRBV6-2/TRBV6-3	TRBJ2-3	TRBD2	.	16	TGTGCCAGCAGTCGTAGACTAGCGGGACGCACAGATACGCAGTATTTT	CASSRRLAGRTDTQYF
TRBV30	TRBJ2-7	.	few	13	TGTGCCTGGAGTGTTTCAAATAGTGGCGAGCAGTACTTC	CAWSVSNSGEQYF
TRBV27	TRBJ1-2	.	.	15	TGTGCCAGCAGACCTCAGAGGGAAAGGTTTTATGGCTACACCTTC	CASRPQRERFYGYTF
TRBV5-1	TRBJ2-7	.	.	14	TGCGCCAGCAGCTTGGCGATCGAGTCCTACGAGCAGTACTTC	CASSLAIESYEQYF
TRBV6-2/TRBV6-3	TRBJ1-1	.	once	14	TGTGCCAGCAGTTTTAAGGGAAGAGGCACTGAAGCTTTCTTT	CASSFKGRGTEAFF
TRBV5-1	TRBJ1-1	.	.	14	TGCGCCAGCAGCTTGTCCGGATGGAACACTGAAGCTTTCTTT	CASSLSGWNTEAFF
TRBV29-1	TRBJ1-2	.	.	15	TGCAGCGTTGTGTCGGGACTCGGGGACTTCTATGGCTACACCTTC	CSVVSGLGDFYGYTF